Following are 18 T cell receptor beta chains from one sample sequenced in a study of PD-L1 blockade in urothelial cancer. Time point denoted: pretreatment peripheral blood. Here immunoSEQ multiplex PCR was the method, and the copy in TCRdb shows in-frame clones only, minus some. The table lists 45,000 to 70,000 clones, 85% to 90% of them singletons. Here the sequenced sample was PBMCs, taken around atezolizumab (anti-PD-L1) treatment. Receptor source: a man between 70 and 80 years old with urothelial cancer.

The CDR3 DNA follows: TGTGCCAGCAGCAAAGATCCACAGGGAAGCGACACTGAAGCTTTCTTT. It codes for CASSKDPQGSDTEAFF. This chain joins TRBV21-1 and TRBJ1-1; TRBD1 is the table's D call and was not checked against the DNA. TRBV21-1 is an annotated pseudogene. This CDR3 has 16 amino acids.

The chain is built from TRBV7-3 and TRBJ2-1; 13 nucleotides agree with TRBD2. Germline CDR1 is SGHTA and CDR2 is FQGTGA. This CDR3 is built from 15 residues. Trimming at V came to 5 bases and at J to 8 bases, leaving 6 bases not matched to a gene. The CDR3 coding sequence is TGTGCCAGCAGCCAGGGACTAGCGGGACGGGATGAGCAGTTCTTC. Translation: CASSQGLAGRDEQFF.

In nucleotides, the CDR3 is TGTGCCAGCAGTGATGCGGGAGGAACCTACGAGCAGTACTTC. This gives the protein CASSDAGGTYEQYF. The genes are TRBV2 and TRBJ2-7; 8 nucleotides line up with TRBD2. This CDR3 is built from 14 residues. V shed 3 bases and J 2 bases; nucleotides not matched to a gene: 3. The germline CDR1 and CDR2 sequences are SNHLY and FYNNEI.

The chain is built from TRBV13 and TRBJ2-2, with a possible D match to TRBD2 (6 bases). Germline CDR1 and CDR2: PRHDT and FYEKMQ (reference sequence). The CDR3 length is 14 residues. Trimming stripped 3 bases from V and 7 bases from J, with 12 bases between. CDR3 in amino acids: CASSLGGVHGELFF. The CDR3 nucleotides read TGTGCCAGCAGCTTGGGGGGAGTACACGGGGAGCTGTTTTTT.

Here the CDR3 reads CASSFRSRGTQYF. The CDR3 DNA follows: TGTGCCAGCAGCTTCAGGAGCCGGGGGACCCAGTACTTC. The chain uses TRBV7-9 and TRBJ2-5, with a tentative D call TRBD2 (5 bases). Trimming pared 3 bases from V and 7 bases from J, leaving 12 bases between. Germline V lookup: CDR1 SEHNR, CDR2 FQNEAQ (reference sequence). The CDR3 extends over 13 amino acids.

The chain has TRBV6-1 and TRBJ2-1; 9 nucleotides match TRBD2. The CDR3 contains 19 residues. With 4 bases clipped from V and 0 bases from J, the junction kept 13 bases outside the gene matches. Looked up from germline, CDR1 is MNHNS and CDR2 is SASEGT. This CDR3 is CASSGEGLAAFLSYNEQFF. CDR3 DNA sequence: TGTGCCAGCAGTGGCGAGGGACTAGCAGCCTTTCTCTCCTACAATGAGCAGTTCTTC.

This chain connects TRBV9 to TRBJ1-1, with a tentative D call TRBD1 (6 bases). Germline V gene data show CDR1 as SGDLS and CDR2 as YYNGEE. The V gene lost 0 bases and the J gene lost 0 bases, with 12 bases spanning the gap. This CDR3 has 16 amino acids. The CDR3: CASSVAGHTMNTEAFF. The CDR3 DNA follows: TGTGCCAGCAGCGTAGCGGGACATACAATGAACACTGAAGCTTTCTTT.

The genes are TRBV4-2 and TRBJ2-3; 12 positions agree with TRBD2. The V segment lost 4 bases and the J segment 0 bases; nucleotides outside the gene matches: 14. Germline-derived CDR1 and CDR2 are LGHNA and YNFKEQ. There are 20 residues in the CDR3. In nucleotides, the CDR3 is TGTGCCAGCAGCCTCCGGGGCCTAGCGGGAGGGCTGGCGAGCACAGATACGCAGTATTTT. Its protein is CASSLRGLAGGLASTDTQYF.

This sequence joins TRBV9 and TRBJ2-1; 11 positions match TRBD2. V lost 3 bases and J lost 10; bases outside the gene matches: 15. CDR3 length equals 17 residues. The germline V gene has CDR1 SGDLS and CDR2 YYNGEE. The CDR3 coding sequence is TGTGCCAGCAGCGGTCCCGGGACTAGCGGAGTCATGAGGGAGCAGTTCTTC. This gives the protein CASSGPGTSGVMREQFF.

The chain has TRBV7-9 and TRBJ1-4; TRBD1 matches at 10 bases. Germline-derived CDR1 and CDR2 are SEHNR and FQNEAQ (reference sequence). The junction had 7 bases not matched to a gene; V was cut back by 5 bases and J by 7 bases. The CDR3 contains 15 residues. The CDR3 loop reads CASSKRDRGGEKLFF. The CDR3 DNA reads TGTGCCAGCAGCAAACGGGACAGGGGAGGTGAAAAACTGTTTTTT.

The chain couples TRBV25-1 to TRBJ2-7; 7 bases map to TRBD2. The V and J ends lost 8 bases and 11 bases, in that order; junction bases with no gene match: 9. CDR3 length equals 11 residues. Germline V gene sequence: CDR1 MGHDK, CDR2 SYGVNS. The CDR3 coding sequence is TGTGCCAGCCCCGGGGAGGGGAGCAAGTACTTC. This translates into CASPGEGSKYF.

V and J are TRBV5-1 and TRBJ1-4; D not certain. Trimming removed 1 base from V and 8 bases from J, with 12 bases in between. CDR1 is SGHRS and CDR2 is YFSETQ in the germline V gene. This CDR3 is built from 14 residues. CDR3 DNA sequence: TGCGCCAGCAGCTTGCCGGGTCCTTACGAAAAACTGTTTTTT. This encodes CASSLPGPYEKLFF.

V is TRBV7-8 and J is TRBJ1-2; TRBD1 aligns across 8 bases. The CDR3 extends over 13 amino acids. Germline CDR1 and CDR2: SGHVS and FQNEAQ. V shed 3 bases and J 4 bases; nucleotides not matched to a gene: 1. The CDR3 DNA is TGTGCCAGCAGCTTGGACAGGGTCTATGGCTACACCTTC. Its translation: CASSLDRVYGYTF.

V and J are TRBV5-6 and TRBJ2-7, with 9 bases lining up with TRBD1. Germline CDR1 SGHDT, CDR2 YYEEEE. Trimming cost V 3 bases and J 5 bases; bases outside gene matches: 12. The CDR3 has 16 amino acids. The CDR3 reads CASSWPPRTGDNEQYF. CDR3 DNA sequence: TGTGCCAGCAGCTGGCCCCCGAGGACAGGGGACAACGAGCAGTACTTC.

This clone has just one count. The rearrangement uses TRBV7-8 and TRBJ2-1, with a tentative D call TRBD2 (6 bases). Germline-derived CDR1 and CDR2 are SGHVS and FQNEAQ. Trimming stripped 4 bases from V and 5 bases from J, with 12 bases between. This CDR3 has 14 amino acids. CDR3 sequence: CASSSAPSDNEQFF. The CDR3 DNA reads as TGTGCCAGCAGCTCCGCCCCTAGCGACAATGAGCAGTTCTTC.

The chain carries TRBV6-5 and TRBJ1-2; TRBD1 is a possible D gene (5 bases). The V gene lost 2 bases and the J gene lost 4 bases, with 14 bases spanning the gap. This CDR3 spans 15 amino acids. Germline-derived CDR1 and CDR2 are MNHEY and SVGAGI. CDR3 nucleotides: TGTGCCAGCAGTTACATGACAGCCCTTTTCTATGGCTACACCTTC. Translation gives CASSYMTALFYGYTF.

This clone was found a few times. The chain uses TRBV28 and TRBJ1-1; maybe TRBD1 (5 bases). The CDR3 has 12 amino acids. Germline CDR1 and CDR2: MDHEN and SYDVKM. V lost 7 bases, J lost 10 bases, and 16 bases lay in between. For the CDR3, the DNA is TGTGCCAGCAACCCACGGGGGGGTCGAGCTTTCTTT. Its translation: CASNPRGGRAFF.

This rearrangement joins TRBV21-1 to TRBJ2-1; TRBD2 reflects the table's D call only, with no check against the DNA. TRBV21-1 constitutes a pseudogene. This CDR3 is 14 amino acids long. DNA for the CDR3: TGTGCCATCCTCAAGGGCGGAGGCTACAATGAGCAGTTCTTC. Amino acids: CAILKGGGYNEQFF.